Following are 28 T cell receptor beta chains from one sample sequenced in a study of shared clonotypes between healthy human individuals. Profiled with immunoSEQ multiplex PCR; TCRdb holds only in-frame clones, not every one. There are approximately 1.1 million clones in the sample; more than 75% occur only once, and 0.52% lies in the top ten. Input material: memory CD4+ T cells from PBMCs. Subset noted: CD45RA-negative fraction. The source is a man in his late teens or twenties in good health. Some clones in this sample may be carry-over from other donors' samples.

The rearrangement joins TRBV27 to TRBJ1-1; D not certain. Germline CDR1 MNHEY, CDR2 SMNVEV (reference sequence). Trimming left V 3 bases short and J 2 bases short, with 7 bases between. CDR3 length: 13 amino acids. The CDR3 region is CASSFLVNTEAFF. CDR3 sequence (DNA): TGTGCCAGCAGTTTTTTGGTTAACACTGAAGCTTTCTTT.

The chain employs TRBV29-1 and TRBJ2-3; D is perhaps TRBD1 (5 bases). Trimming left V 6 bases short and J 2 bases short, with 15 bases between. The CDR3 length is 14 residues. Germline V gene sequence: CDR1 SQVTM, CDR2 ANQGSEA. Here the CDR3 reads CSVSKGPTTDTQYF. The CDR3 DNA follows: TGCAGCGTGAGCAAGGGGCCCACCACAGATACGCAGTATTTT.

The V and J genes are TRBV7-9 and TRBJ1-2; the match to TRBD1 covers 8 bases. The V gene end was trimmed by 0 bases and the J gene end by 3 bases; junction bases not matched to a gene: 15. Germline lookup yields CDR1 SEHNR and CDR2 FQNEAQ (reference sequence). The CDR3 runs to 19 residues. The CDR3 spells CASSLARDRTLIGYYGYTF. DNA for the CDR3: TGTGCCAGCAGCTTAGCGCGGGACAGGACGCTCATCGGCTACTATGGCTACACCTTC. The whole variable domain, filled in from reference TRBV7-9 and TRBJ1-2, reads DTGVSQNPRHKITKRGQNVTFRCDPISEHNRLYWYRQTLGQGPEFLTYFQNEAQLEKSRLLSDRFSAERPKGSFSTLEIQRTEQGDSAMYLCASSLARDRTLIGYYGYTFGSGTRLTVV.

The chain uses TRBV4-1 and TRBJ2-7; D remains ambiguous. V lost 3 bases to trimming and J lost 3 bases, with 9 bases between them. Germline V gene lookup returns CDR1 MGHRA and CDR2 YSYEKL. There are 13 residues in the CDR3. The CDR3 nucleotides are TGCGCCAGCAGCCAGACGCACGGCTACGAGCAGTACTTC. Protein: CASSQTHGYEQYF.

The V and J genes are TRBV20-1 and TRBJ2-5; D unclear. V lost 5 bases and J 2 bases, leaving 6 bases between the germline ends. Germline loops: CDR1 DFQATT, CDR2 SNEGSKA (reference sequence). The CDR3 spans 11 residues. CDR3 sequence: CSAGPQETQYF. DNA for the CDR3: TGCAGTGCTGGACCGCAAGAGACCCAGTACTTC.

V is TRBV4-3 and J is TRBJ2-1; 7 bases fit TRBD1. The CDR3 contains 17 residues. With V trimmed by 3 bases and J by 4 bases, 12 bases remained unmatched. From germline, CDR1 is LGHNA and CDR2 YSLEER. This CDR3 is CASSQDHGTANYNEQFF. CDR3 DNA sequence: TGCGCCAGCAGCCAGGATCACGGGACAGCAAATTACAATGAGCAGTTCTTC.

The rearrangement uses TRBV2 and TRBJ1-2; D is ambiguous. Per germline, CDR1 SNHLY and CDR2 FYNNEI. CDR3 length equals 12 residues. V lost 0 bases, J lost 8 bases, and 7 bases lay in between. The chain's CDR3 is CASSEALVGYTF. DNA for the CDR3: TGTGCCAGCAGTGAAGCGTTAGTCGGCTACACCTTC.

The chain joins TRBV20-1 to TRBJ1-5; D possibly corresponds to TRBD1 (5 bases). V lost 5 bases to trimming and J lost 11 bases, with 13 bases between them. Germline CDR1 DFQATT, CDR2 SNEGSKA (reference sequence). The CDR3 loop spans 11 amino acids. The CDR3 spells CSAPMGVSQHF. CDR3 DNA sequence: TGCAGTGCTCCGATGGGGGTATCCCAGCATTTT.

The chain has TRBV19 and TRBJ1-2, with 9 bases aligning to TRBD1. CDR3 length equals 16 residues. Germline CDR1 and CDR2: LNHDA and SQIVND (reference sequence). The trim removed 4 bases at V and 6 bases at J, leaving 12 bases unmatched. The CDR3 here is CASSKLKDRGLDGYTF. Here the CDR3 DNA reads TGTGCCAGTAGTAAGCTGAAGGACAGGGGATTGGATGGCTACACCTTC.

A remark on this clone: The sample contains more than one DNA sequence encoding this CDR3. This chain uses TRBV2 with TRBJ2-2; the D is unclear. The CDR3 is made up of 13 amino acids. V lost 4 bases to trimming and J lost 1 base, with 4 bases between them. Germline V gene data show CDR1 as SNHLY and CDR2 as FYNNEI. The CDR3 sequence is CASSGQNTGELFF. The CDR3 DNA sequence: TGTGCCAGCAGTGGGCAGAACACCGGGGAGCTGTTTTTT.

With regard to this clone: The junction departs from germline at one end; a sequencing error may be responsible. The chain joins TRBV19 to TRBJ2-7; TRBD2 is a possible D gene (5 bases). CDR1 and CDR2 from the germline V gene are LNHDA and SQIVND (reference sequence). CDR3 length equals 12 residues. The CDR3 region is CASRIGRHEQYF. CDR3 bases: TGTGCCAGTAGGATAGGGAGACACGAGCAGTACTTC.

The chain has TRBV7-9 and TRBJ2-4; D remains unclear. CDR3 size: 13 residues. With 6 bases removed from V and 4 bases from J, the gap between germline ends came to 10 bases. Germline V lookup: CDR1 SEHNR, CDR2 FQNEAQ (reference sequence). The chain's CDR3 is CASSRGDKNIQYF. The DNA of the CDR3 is TGTGCCAGCAGTCGTGGCGATAAAAACATTCAGTACTTC.

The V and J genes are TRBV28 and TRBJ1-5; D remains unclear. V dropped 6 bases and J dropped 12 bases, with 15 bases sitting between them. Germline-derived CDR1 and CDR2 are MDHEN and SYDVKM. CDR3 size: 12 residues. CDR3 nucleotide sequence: TGTGCCAGCAGCGCCCAGATATCGGTCCAGCATTTT. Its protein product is CASSAQISVQHF.

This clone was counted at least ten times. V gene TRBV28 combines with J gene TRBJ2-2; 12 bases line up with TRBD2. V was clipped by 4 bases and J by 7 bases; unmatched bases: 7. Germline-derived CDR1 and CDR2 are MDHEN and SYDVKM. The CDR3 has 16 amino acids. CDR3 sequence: CASSSRLAGVGGELFF. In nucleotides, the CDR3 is TGTGCCAGCAGTTCGCGACTAGCGGGAGTTGGCGGGGAGCTGTTTTTT.

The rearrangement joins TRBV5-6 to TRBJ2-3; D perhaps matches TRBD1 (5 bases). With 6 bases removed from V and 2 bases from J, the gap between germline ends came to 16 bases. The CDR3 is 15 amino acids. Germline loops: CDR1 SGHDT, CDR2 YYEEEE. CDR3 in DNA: TGTGCCAGCACCCCCCGCAGGGCACTCACAGATACGCAGTATTTT. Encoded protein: CASTPRRALTDTQYF.

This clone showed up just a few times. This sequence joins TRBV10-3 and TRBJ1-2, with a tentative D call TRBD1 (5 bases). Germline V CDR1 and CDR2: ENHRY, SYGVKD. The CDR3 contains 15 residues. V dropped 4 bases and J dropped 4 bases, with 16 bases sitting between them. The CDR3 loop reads CAISVTDPEGYGYTF. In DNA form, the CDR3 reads TGTGCCATCAGTGTGACAGACCCCGAGGGCTATGGCTACACCTTC.

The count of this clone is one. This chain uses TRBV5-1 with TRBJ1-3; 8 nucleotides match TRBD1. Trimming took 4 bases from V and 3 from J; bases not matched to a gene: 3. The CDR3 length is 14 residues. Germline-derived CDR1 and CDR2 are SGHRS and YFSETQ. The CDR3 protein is CASSATGVGNTIYF. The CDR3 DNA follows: TGCGCCAGCAGCGCGACAGGGGTTGGAAACACCATATATTTT.

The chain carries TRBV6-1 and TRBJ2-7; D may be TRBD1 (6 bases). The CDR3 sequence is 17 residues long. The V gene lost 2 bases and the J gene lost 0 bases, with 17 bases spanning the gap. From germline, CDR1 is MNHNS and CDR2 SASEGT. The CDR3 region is CASSEIPTGTISYEQYF. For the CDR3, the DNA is TGTGCCAGCAGTGAAATCCCTACAGGGACGATCTCCTACGAGCAGTACTTC.

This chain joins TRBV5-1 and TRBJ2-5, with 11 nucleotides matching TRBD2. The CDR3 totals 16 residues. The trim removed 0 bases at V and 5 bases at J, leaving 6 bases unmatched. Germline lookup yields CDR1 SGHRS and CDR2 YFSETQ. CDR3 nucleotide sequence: TGCGCCAGCAGCTTGGCCACTAGCGGGAGAGGCGAGACCCAGTACTTC. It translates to CASSLATSGRGETQYF.

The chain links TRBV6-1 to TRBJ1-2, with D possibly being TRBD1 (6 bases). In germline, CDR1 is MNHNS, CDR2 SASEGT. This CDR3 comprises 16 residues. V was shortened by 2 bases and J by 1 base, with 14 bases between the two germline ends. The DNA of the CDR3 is TGTGCCAGCAGTGAATCTCCGGGGGCTCTTAACTATGGCTACACCTTC. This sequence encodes CASSESPGALNYGYTF.

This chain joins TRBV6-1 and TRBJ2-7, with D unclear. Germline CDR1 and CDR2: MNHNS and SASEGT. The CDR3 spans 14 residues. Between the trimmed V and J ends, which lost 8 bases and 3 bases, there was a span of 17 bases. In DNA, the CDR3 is TGTGCCAGCTCTTATTTGGAGCCAGACTACGAGCAGTACTTC. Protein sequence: CASSYLEPDYEQYF.

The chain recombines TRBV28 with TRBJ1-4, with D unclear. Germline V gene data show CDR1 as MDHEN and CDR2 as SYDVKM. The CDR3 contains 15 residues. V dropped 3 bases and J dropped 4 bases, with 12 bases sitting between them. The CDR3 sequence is CASSFPSGINEKLFF. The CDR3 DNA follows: TGTGCCAGCAGTTTTCCCTCGGGGATTAATGAAAAACTGTTTTTT. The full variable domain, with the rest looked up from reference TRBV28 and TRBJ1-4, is DVKVTQSSRYLVKRTGEKVFLECVQDMDHENMFWYRQDPGLGLRLIYFSYDVKMKEKGDIPEGYSVSREKKERFSLILESASTNQTSMYLCASSFPSGINEKLFFGSGTQLSVL.

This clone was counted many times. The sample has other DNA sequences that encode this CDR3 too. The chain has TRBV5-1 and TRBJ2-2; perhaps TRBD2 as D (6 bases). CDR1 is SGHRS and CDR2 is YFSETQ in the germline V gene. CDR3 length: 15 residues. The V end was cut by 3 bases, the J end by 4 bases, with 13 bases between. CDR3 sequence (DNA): TGCGCCAGCAGCTCCGGGACTTTTTTCACCGGGGAGCTGTTTTTT. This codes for CASSSGTFFTGELFF. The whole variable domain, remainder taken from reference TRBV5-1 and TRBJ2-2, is KAGVTQTPRYLIKTRGQQVTLSCSPISGHRSVSWYQQTPGQGLQFLFEYFSETQRNKGNFPGRFSGRQFSNSRSEMNVSTLELGDSALYLCASSSGTFFTGELFFGEGSRLTVL.

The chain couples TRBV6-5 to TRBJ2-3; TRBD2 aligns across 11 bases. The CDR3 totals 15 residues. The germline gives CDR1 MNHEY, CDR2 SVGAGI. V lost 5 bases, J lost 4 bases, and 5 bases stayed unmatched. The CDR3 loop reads CASSKTSGNADTQYF. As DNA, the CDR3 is TGTGCCAGCAGTAAGACTAGCGGGAACGCAGATACGCAGTATTTT.

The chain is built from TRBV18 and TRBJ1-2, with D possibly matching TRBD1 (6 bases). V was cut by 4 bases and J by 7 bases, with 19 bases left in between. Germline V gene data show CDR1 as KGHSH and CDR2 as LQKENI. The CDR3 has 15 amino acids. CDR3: CASSLDRIGRPGYTF. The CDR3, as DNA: TGTGCCAGCTCACTCGACAGGATTGGCCGGCCTGGCTACACCTTC.

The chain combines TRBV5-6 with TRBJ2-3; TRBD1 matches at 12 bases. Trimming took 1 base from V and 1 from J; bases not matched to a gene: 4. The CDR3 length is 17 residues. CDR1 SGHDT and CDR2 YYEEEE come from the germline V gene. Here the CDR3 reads CASSLRDRGRRTDTQYF. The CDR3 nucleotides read TGTGCCAGCAGCTTGAGGGACAGGGGGCGCCGCACAGATACGCAGTATTTT.

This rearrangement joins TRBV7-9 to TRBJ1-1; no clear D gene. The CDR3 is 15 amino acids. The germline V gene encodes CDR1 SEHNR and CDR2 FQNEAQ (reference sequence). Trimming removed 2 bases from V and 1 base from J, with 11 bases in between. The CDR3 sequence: CASSLLMGGNTEAFF. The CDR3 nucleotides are TGTGCCAGCAGCTTACTTATGGGTGGGAACACTGAAGCTTTCTTT.

In DNA form, the CDR3 reads TGCGCCAGCAGCCAGACGTACGGGACTAGCGGGAGGGCTGAGCAGTTCTTC. This translates into CASSQTYGTSGRAEQFF. The rearrangement links TRBV4-3 to TRBJ2-1; 16 bases line up with TRBD2. V shed 3 bases and J 9 bases; nucleotides not matched to a gene: 8. From germline, CDR1 is LGHNA and CDR2 YSLEER. CDR3 length: 17 amino acids.